This T cell receptor (beta chain) was recovered during a study of radiation and T cells in renal cell carcinoma. The time point denotes: blood 4 weeks post-SBRT, at nephrectomy. Treatment: 15 Gy SBRT to primary tumor, nephrectomy 4 weeks later. Clones were sequenced by immunoSEQ multiplex PCR, and TCRdb holds only the in-frame ones, with some missing. The sample lists about 150,000 clones; about 86% were seen once. This CDR3 has 11 amino acids. Trimming left V 4 bases short and J 15 bases short, with 13 bases between. Germline V gene lookup returns CDR1 SGHTA and CDR2 FQGNSA. This clone was observed once.

The V gene is TRBV7-2, the J gene TRBJ2-4, with D possibly matching TRBD2 (6 bases). Material: blood, obtained from a patient whose treatment included radiotherapy and nephrectomy. The sequence derives from a woman in her 50s with renal cell carcinoma. The CDR3 sequence is CASSSAGLTYF. For the CDR3, the DNA is TGTGCCAGCAGCTCCGCGGGGTTAACGTACTTC.